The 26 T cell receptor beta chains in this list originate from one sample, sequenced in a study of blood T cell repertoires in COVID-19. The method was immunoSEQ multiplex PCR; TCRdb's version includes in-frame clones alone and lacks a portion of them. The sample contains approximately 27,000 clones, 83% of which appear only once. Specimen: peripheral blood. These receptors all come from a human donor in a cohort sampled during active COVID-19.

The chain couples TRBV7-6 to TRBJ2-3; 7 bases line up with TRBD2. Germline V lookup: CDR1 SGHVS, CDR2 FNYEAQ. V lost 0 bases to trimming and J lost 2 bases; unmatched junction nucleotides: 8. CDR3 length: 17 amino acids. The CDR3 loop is CASSLASASGATDTQYF. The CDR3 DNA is TGTGCCAGCAGCTTAGCGTCCGCTAGCGGCGCCACAGATACGCAGTATTTT.

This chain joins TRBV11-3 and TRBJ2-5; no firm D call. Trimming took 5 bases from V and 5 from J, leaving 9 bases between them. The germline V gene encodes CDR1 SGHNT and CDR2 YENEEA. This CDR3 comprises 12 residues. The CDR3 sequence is CASSPSRETQYF. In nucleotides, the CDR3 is TGTGCCAGCAGCCCGAGTCGGGAGACCCAGTACTTC.

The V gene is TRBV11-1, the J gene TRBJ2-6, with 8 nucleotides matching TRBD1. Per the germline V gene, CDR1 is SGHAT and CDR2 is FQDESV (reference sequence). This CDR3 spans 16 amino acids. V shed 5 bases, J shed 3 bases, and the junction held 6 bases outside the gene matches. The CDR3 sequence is CASSAGQGGGANVLTF. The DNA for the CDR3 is TGTGCCAGCAGCGCTGGACAGGGAGGTGGGGCCAACGTCCTGACTTTC.

The CDR3 loop is CASSTGSTLAKNIQYF. CDR3 nucleotide sequence: TGTGCCAGTAGTACCGGGTCCACATTAGCCAAAAACATTCAGTACTTC. The chain has TRBV19 and TRBJ2-4; no clear D gene. The V gene lost 4 bases and the J gene lost 0 bases, with 13 bases spanning the gap. Germline V gene data show CDR1 as LNHDA and CDR2 as SQIVND (reference sequence). The CDR3 extends over 16 amino acids.

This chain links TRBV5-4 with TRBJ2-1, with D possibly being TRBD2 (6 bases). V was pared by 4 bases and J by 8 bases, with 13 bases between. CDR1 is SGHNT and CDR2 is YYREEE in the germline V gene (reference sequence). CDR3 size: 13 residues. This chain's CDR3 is CASSPAEGHEQFF. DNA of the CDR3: TGTGCCAGCAGCCCCGCGGAGGGACATGAGCAGTTCTTC.

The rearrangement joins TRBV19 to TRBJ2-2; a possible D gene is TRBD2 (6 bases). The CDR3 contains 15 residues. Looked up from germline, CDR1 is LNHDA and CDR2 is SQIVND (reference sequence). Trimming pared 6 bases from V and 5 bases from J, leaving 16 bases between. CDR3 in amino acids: CASRLGGSGTGELFF. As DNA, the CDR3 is TGTGCCAGTAGGTTGGGGGGTTCGGGAACCGGGGAGCTGTTTTTT.

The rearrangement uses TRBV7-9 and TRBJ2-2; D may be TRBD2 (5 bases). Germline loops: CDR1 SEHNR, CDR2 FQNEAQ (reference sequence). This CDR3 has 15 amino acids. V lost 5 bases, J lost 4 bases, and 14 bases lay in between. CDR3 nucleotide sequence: TGTGCCAGCAGCCGCATGTCGGGGAGCACCGGGGAGCTGTTTTTT. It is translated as CASSRMSGSTGELFF.

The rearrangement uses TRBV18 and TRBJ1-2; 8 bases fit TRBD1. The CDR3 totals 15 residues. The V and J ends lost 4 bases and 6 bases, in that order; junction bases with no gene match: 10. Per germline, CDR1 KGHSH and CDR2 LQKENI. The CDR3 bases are TGTGCCAGCTCACTTTCGGCAGGGGGCTTCGATGGCTACACCTTC. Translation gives CASSLSAGGFDGYTF.

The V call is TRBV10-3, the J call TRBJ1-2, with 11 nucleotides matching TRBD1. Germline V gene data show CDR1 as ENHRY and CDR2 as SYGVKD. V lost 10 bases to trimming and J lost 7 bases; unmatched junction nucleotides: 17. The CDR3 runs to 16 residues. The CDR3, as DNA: TGTGCCACACGGCAGGGACAGGGGGAATATGGCGGTGGCTACACCTTC. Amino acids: CATRQGQGEYGGGYTF.

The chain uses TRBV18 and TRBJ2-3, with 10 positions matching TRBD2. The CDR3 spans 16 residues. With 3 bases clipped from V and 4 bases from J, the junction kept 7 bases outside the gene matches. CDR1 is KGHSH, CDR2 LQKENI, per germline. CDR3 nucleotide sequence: TGTGCCAGCTCACCCGTCCTAGCGGGGGTCGCAGATACGCAGTATTTT. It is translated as CASSPVLAGVADTQYF.

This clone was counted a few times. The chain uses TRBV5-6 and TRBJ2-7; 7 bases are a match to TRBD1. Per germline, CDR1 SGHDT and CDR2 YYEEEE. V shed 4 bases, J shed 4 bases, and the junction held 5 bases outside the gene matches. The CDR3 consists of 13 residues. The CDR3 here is CASSRGRGYEQYF. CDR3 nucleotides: TGTGCCAGCAGCCGGGGCAGGGGGTACGAGCAGTACTTC.

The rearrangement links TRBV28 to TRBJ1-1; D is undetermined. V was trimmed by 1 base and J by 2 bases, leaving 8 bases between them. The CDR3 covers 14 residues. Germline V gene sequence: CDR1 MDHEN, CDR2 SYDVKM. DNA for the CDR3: TGTGCCAGCAGTTTATTCGGGGAAAACACTGAAGCTTTCTTT. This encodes CASSLFGENTEAFF.

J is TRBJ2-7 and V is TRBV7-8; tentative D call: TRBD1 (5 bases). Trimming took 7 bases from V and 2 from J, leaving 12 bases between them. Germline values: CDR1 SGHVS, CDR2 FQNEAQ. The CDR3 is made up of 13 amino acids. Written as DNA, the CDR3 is TGTGCCAGCACCCTAAGGGGCCCCTACGAGCAGTACTTC. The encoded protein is CASTLRGPYEQYF.

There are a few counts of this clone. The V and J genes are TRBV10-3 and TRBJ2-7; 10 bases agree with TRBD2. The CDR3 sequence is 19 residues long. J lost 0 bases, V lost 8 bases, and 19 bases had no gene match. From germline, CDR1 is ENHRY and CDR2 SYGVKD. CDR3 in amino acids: CAIGAPLAGRRLSSYEQYF. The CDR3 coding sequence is TGTGCCATCGGAGCCCCACTAGCGGGGCGCCGACTTAGCTCCTACGAGCAGTACTTC.

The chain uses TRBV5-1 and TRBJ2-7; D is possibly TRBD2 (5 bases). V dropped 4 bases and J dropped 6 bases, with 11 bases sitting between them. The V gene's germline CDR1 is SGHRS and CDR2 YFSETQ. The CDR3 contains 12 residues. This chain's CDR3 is CASSPRGFEQYF. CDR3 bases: TGCGCCAGCAGCCCCCGCGGGTTCGAGCAGTACTTC.

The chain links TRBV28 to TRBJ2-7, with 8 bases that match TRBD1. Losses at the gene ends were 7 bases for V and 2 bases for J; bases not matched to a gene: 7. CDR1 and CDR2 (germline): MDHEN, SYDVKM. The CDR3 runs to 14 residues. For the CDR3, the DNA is TGTGCCAGCACCACCCCGGGACAGGCCTACGAGCAGTACTTC. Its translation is CASTTPGQAYEQYF.

The CDR3 here is CASSGGASEQFF. The CDR3 nucleotides are TGTGCCAGCTCCGGGGGGGCTTCTGAGCAGTTCTTC. This chain uses TRBV7-2 with TRBJ2-1; 8 positions match TRBD2. There are 12 residues in the CDR3. V lost 8 bases and J lost 9; bases outside the gene matches: 6. The germline gives CDR1 SGHTA, CDR2 FQGNSA.

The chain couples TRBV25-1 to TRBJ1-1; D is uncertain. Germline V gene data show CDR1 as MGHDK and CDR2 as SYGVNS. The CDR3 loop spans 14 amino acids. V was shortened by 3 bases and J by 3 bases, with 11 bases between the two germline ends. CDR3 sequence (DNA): TGTGCCAGCAGTGACTTGCTCGGGGACACTGAAGCTTTCTTT. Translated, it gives CASSDLLGDTEAFF.

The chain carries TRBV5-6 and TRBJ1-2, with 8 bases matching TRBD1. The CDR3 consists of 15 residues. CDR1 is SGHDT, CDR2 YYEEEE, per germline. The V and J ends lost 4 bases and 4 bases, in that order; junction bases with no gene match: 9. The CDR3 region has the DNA TGTGCCAGCAGCGATTCCGGGACAGGTTTCTATGGCTACACCTTC. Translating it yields CASSDSGTGFYGYTF.

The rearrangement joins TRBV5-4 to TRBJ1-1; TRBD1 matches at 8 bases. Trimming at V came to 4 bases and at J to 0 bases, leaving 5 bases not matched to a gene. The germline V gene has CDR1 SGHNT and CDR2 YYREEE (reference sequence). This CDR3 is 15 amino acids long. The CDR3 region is CASSRNRGMNTEAFF. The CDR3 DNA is TGTGCCAGCAGCCGTAACAGGGGGATGAACACTGAAGCTTTCTTT.

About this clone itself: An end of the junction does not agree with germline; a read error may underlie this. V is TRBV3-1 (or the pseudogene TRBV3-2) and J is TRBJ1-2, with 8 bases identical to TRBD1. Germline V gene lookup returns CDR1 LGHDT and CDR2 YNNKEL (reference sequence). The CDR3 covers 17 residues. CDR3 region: CASGQGTGPLANYGYTF. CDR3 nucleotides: TGTGCCAGCGGCCAAGGGACAGGACCTTTAGCTAACTATGGCTACACCTTC.

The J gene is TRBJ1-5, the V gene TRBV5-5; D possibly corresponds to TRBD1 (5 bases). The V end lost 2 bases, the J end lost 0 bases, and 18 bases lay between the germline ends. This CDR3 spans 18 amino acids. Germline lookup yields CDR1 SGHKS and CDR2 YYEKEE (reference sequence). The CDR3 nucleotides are TGTGCCAGCAGCTTACGAGGCCAAGGGGCCCTTAGCAATCAGCCCCAGCATTTT. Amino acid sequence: CASSLRGQGALSNQPQHF.

The CDR3 loop reads CASKREGNTEAFF. DNA of the CDR3: TGTGCCAGCAAAAGGGAGGGGAACACTGAAGCTTTCTTT. This sequence joins TRBV7-9 and TRBJ1-1, with D unresolved. There are 13 residues in the CDR3. In germline, CDR1 is SEHNR, CDR2 FQNEAQ (reference sequence). Trimming shortened V by 7 bases and J by 1 base, and 10 bases separated the two germline ends.

CDR3 amino acids: CASSVELPAGTGELFF. As DNA, the CDR3 is TGTGCCAGCAGCGTAGAACTACCCGCGGGCACCGGGGAGCTGTTTTTT. The chain joins TRBV9 to TRBJ2-2; D possibly corresponds to TRBD2 (5 bases). Germline values: CDR1 SGDLS, CDR2 YYNGEE. This CDR3 has 16 amino acids. Trimming took off 0 bases at V and 4 bases at J, with 13 bases between the two ends.

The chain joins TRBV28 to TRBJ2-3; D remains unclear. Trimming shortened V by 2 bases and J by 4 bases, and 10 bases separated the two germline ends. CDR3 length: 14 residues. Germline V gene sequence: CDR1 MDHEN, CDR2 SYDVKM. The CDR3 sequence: CASSLRSGPDTQYF. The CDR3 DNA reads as TGTGCCAGCAGTTTAAGGTCAGGTCCAGATACGCAGTATTTT.

The CDR3 sequence is CASSESSGAASYNEQFF. CDR3 bases: TGTGCCAGCAGTGAATCCTCAGGGGCGGCCTCCTACAATGAGCAGTTCTTC. The chain joins TRBV25-1 to TRBJ2-1; D might be TRBD1 (6 bases). Trimming removed 1 base from V and 0 bases from J, with 13 bases in between. The CDR3 totals 17 residues. Germline CDR1 MGHDK, CDR2 SYGVNS.